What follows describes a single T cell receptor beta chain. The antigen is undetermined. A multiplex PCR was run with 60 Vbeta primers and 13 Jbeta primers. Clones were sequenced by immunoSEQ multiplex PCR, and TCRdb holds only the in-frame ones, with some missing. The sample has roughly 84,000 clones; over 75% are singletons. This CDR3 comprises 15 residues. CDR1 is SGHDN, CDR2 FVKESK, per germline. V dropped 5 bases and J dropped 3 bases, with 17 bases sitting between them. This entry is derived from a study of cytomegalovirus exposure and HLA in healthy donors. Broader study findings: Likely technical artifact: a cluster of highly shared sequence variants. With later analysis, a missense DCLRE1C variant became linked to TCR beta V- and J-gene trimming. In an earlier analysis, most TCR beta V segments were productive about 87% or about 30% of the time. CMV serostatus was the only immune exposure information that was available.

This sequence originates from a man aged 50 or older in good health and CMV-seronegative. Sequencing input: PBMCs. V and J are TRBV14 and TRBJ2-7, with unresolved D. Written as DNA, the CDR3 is TGTGCCAGCAGCAACACAGCCGTAACCCTCTACGAGCAGTACTTC. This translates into CASSNTAVTLYEQYF.